This T cell receptor (beta chain) was recovered during a study of T cell responses to AZD1222 COVID-19 vaccine. Sequencing was performed with immunoSEQ multiplex PCR; in TCRdb, only in-frame clones are kept and a portion is missing. The table records 75,000 to 85,000 clones, around 90% of them present only once. General observations from the study: Targeting of unmutated variant regions was reportedly seen in nearly half of spike-specific TCRs.

This clone has just one count. Its antigen is as yet unknown. Sequenced here: peripheral blood, sampled 28 days after the second AZD1222 dose. The TCR originated in an adult who received the AZD1222 COVID-19 vaccine.

CDR3 protein: CASSQDSLAGGQETQYF. As DNA, the CDR3 is TGCGCCAGCAGCCAAGATTCCCTAGCGGGGGGGCAAGAGACCCAGTACTTC. This chain joins TRBV4-3 and TRBJ2-5; TRBD2 agrees at 12 bases. V was clipped by 0 bases and J by 2 bases; unmatched bases: 4. The CDR3 length is 17 residues. Germline V gene sequence: CDR1 LGHNA, CDR2 YSLEER.